Each of the 16 T cell receptor beta chains below was sequenced from the same sample in a study of CD8 T cells in Susac syndrome. Random hexamers were used to reverse transcribe an amount of roughly 0.45 to 1 ug RNA. TCRdb reprocessed the immunoSEQ multiplex PCR reads with MiXCR, giving one entry per CDR3 protein. The profile shows about 210,000 distinct CDR3 sequences, about 95% of them singletons. The specimen sequenced was CD4+ T cells from PBMCs. Source of these receptors: a human donor with Susac syndrome.

V gene TRBV10-3 combines with J gene TRBJ2-7, with 7 bases matching TRBD1. The CDR3 covers 14 residues. The junction had 6 bases not matched to a gene; V was cut back by 4 bases and J by 3 bases. CDR1 and CDR2 (germline): ENHRY, SYGVKD. The CDR3 reads CAISAGQANYEQYF. CDR3 nucleotides: TGTGCCATCAGTGCTGGACAGGCTAACTACGAGCAGTACTTC.

The rearrangement uses TRBV18 and TRBJ2-7; 7 nucleotides agree with TRBD1. Germline assignment: CDR1 KGHSH and CDR2 LQKENI. J gave up 2 bases and V 1 base, and 8 bases lay outside the gene matches. CDR3 length: 16 residues. The DNA for the CDR3 is TGTGCCAGCTCACCACGGGACAGAGTTGAGGCCTACGAGCAGTACTTC. Protein product: CASSPRDRVEAYEQYF.

The chain has TRBV20-1 and TRBJ2-1, with D possibly TRBD1 on 6 matching bases. Germline assignment: CDR1 DFQATT and CDR2 SNEGSKA (reference sequence). V was pared by 5 bases and J by 3 bases, with 11 bases between. The CDR3 runs 13 residues. The CDR3 reads CSASRTVYNEQFF. For the CDR3, the DNA is TGCAGTGCTTCCCGGACAGTCTACAATGAGCAGTTCTTC.

The chain recombines TRBV27 with TRBJ1-2, with D perhaps TRBD1 (6 bases). The CDR3 totals 13 residues. Trimming pared 3 bases from V and 4 bases from J, leaving 9 bases between. The germline gives CDR1 MNHEY, CDR2 SMNVEV (reference sequence). DNA of the CDR3: TGTGCCAGCAGTTTTGGACAGAGCTATGGCTACACCTTC. Amino acid sequence: CASSFGQSYGYTF.

A single count supports this clonotype. The chain employs TRBV29-1 and TRBJ1-2, with a weak D call TRBD1 (6 bases). The CDR3 runs to 14 residues. Trimming stripped 6 bases from V and 4 bases from J, with 18 bases between. From germline, CDR1 is SQVTM and CDR2 ANQGSEA. As DNA, the CDR3 is TGCAGCGTCCTGGGGGCAGGTCTCTCCTATGGCTACACCTTC. It yields the protein CSVLGAGLSYGYTF.

The V and J genes are TRBV9 and TRBJ2-2, with TRBD2 as a possible D gene (6 bases). The V gene lost 0 bases and the J gene lost 1 base, with 7 bases spanning the gap. The germline V gene encodes CDR1 SGDLS and CDR2 YYNGEE. The CDR3 loop spans 15 amino acids. The CDR3 loop reads CASSVGGVNTGELFF. CDR3 bases: TGTGCCAGCAGCGTAGGGGGGGTGAACACCGGGGAGCTGTTTTTT. The full variable domain, completed using reference TRBV9 and TRBJ2-2, is DSGVTQTPKHLITATGQRVTLRCSPRSGDLSVYWYQQSLDQGLQFLIQYYNGEERAKGNILERFSAQQFPDLHSELNLSSLELGDSALYFCASSVGGVNTGELFFGEGSRLTVL.

The V call is TRBV12-3 or TRBV12-4, the J call TRBJ1-1; 7 positions match TRBD1. This CDR3 is 15 amino acids long. J lost 1 base, V lost 2 bases, and 4 bases had no gene match. In DNA, the CDR3 is TGTGCCAGCAGTTTAATTCAGGGGGGGAACACTGAAGCTTTCTTT. It is translated as CASSLIQGGNTEAFF.

The chain combines TRBV3-1 with TRBJ2-6; 7 bases map to TRBD2. Losses at the gene ends were 0 bases for V and 2 bases for J; bases not matched to a gene: 7. Germline V gene sequence: CDR1 LGHDT, CDR2 YNNKEL (reference sequence). The CDR3 is made up of 18 amino acids. The CDR3 nucleotides are TGTGCCAGCAGCCAAGATGGGGGGGTGTTACCTGGGGCCAACGTCCTGACTTTC. It yields the protein CASSQDGGVLPGANVLTF.

This clonotype occurred once. V is TRBV6-6 and J is TRBJ2-5; D perhaps matches TRBD2 (6 bases). The germline V and J ends were trimmed by 9 bases and 2 bases, with 19 bases remaining between them. CDR1 MNHNY and CDR2 SVGAGI come from the germline V gene (reference sequence). There are 15 residues in the CDR3. CDR3 in amino acids: CASNRDLGGQETQYF. The CDR3 DNA reads as TGTGCCAGTAACCGGGACTTGGGTGGACAAGAGACCCAGTACTTC.

CDR3 amino acids: CSAAGPGSEQYF. In nucleotides, the CDR3 is TGCAGTGCGGCGGGCCCGGGATCCGAGCAGTACTTC. The chain is built from TRBV20-1 and TRBJ2-7; D is possibly TRBD2 (5 bases). Germline V gene sequence: CDR1 DFQATT, CDR2 SNEGSKA (reference sequence). V lost 6 bases to trimming and J lost 6 bases, with 15 bases between them. The CDR3 totals 12 residues.

The chain uses TRBV29-1 and TRBJ1-1; possibly TRBD1 for D (6 bases). The CDR3 covers 13 residues. Germline V gives CDR1 SQVTM, CDR2 ANQGSEA. The V gene lost 6 bases and the J gene lost 0 bases, with 11 bases spanning the gap. CDR3 sequence reads: CSVRQEVNTEAFF. The DNA of the CDR3 is TGCAGCGTCAGACAGGAGGTGAACACTGAAGCTTTCTTT. Looking up the rest from reference TRBV29-1 and TRBJ1-1 gives the full variable domain: SAVISQKPSRDICQRGTSLTIQCQVDSQVTMMFWYRQQPGQSLTLIATANQGSEATYESGFVIDKFPISRPNLTFSTLTVSNMSPEDSSIYLCSVRQEVNTEAFFGQGTRLTVV.

The rearrangement uses TRBV3-1 and TRBJ2-1; tentative D call: TRBD1 (5 bases). CDR3 size: 16 residues. Per the germline V gene, CDR1 is LGHDT and CDR2 is YNNKEL (reference sequence). The V end lost 6 bases, the J end lost 0 bases, and 15 bases lay between the germline ends. The CDR3 nucleotides read TGTGCCAGCAGTCAACGAGACAGTAGCTCCTACAATGAGCAGTTCTTC. Amino acids: CASSQRDSSSYNEQFF.

This clonotype was recorded once. The chain employs TRBV13 and TRBJ1-2; D may be TRBD1 (6 bases). Germline values: CDR1 PRHDT, CDR2 FYEKMQ (reference sequence). The CDR3 runs 15 residues. Trimming removed 4 bases at V and 0 bases at J, with 12 bases between. CDR3 region: CASSSIDRPNYGYTF. Here the CDR3 DNA reads TGTGCCAGCAGCTCAATCGACAGGCCTAACTATGGCTACACCTTC.

This rearrangement joins TRBV20-1 to TRBJ2-7, with a tentative D call TRBD2 (5 bases). V lost 6 bases to trimming and J lost 3 bases, with 18 bases between them. This CDR3 is built from 14 residues. In germline, CDR1 is DFQATT, CDR2 SNEGSKA (reference sequence). The CDR3: CSASLAGVVYEQYF. DNA of the CDR3: TGCAGTGCCTCTCTGGCGGGCGTCGTCTACGAGCAGTACTTC.

The rearrangement uses TRBV12-3 or TRBV12-4 and TRBJ2-3, with TRBD2 identical over 12 bases. CDR3 length equals 14 residues. The V and J ends lost 5 bases and 4 bases, in that order; junction bases with no gene match: 1. For the CDR3, the DNA is TGTGCCAGCAGTCGACTAGCGGGGGCAGATACGCAGTATTTT. Residues: CASSRLAGADTQYF.

This clonotype was seen a single time. The chain links TRBV5-1 to TRBJ1-4; tentative D call: TRBD1 (5 bases). Germline V lookup: CDR1 SGHRS, CDR2 YFSETQ. Trimming took off 4 bases at V and 0 bases at J, with 13 bases between the two ends. The CDR3 extends over 16 amino acids. This CDR3 reads CASSIQGTPTNEKLFF. The CDR3 DNA is TGCGCCAGCAGCATTCAGGGCACTCCAACTAATGAAAAACTGTTTTTT.